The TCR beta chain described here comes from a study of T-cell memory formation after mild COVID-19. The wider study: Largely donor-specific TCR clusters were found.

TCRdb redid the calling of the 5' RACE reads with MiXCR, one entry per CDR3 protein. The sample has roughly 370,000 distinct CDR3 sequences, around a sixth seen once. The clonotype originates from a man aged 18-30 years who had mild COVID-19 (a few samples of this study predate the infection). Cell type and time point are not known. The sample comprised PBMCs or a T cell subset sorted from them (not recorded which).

The CDR3 nucleotides read TGTGCCATCAGTGGGCGGGGGGGCGTCCGAGAGACCCAGTACTTC. Residues: CAISGRGGVRETQYF. V gene TRBV10-3 combines with J gene TRBJ2-5; 9 bases line up with TRBD2. CDR3 length: 15 residues. V was pared by 4 bases and J by 4 bases, with 7 bases of the junction left unmatched. Germline V gene data show CDR1 as ENHRY and CDR2 as SYGVKD.